This entry features one T cell receptor (beta chain) sequence. This specimen belongs to a study of blood T cells in healthy people across ages. Combining a sample-barcoded 5' primer with a J-beta primer mix, a second PCR ran for roughly 6 to 11 cycles. From the 5' RACE reads, TCRdb called clonotypes with MiXCR, one entry per CDR3 protein. This sample has roughly 550,000 distinct CDR3 sequences, with more than 20% found just once. Trimming pared 3 bases from V and 2 bases from J, leaving 12 bases between. This CDR3 is 15 amino acids long. Germline CDR1 MNHNS, CDR2 SASEGT. These same data were also listed under a study on T cells of mothers and their children. Per that paper: A few healthy Caucasian mothers gave samples, and so did their six children. Slightly, though not significantly, more overlap was seen in related than in unrelated mother-child pairs.

Material: blood. The chain is built from TRBV6-1 and TRBJ2-3; tentatively, D is TRBD1 (5 bases). The receptor was derived from a boy aged 10-17 years in good health. The CDR3 sequence is CASSEGPPITDTQYF. The CDR3 DNA follows: TGTGCCAGCAGTGAGGGGCCGCCTATCACAGATACGCAGTATTTT.